The 31 T cell receptor beta chains below come from one sample, sequenced in a study of blood T cell repertoires in COVID-19. Sequencing used immunoSEQ multiplex PCR; TCRdb keeps in-frame clones, though not all of them. The sample has more than 150,000 clones; approximately 80% are singletons. The source material was peripheral blood. Receptors originate from a woman in her sixties with acute or convalescent COVID-19.

This rearrangement joins TRBV11-2 to TRBJ1-6, with D perhaps matching TRBD1 (5 bases). The germline CDR1 and CDR2 sequences are SGHAT and FQNNGV. Trimming took 4 bases from V and 9 from J, leaving 19 bases between them. The CDR3 spans 16 residues. The CDR3 sequence is CASSSQSSGRRSPLHF. The CDR3 DNA is TGTGCCAGCAGCTCTCAGAGTTCAGGGAGGCGTTCACCCCTCCACTTT.

The J gene is TRBJ2-7, the V gene TRBV29-1; D uncertain. Germline assignment: CDR1 SQVTM and CDR2 ANQGSEA. V lost 6 bases and J 5 bases, leaving 11 bases between the germline ends. The CDR3 sequence is 11 residues long. The CDR3 DNA is TGCAGCGTCCTCTTCCGGGACGAGCAGTACTTC. Translating it yields CSVLFRDEQYF.

The chain links TRBV10-2 to TRBJ1-6; 12 positions match TRBD1. The length of the CDR3 is 14 residues. The J segment lost 7 bases and the V segment lost 10 bases, leaving 5 bases of the junction unmatched. The germline V gene has CDR1 WSHSY and CDR2 SAAADI. In DNA, the CDR3 is TGCGCCACAGGGACAGGGGGCGTAAATTCACCCCTCCACTTT. This encodes CATGTGGVNSPLHF.

The CDR3 spells CASSQNTAGGQTDTQYF. In nucleotides, the CDR3 is TGCGCCAGCAGCCAGAACACAGCGGGGGGGCAGACAGATACGCAGTATTTT. J is TRBJ2-3 and V is TRBV4-3, with TRBD2 identical over 10 bases. The CDR3 consists of 17 residues. Losses at the gene ends were 3 bases for V and 3 bases for J; bases not matched to a gene: 9. CDR1 is LGHNA and CDR2 is YSLEER in the germline V gene.

The chain carries TRBV23-1 and TRBJ2-1; 7 bases line up with TRBD1. TRBV23-1 is annotated as an ORF whose role is uncertain. V shed 7 bases and J 2 bases; nucleotides not matched to a gene: 8. The CDR3 has 15 residues. For the CDR3, the DNA is TGCGCCAGCACCGATAGACAGGGTACCTACAATGAGCAGTTCTTC. This translates into CASTDRQGTYNEQFF.

The rearrangement links TRBV4-3 to TRBJ2-6; 10 nucleotides match TRBD1. Per the germline V gene, CDR1 is LGHNA and CDR2 is YSLEER. V shed 9 bases and J 2 bases; nucleotides not matched to a gene: 7. The CDR3 has 16 residues. CDR3 region: CASSGTGDPGANVLTF. The CDR3 region has the DNA TGCGCCAGTTCCGGGACAGGGGACCCTGGGGCCAACGTCCTGACTTTC.

The CDR3, as DNA: TGCGCCAGCAGTGAGTCGAGAGGTGGAATGAACACAGATACGCAGTATTTT. It encodes CASSESRGGMNTDTQYF. V usage is TRBV10-1 and J usage is TRBJ2-3; D gene unclear. The V gene lost 0 bases and the J gene lost 2 bases, with 15 bases spanning the gap. The CDR3 sequence is 17 residues long. The germline V gene encodes CDR1 WNHNN and CDR2 SYGVQD (reference sequence).

The chain uses TRBV3-1 (or the pseudogene TRBV3-2) and TRBJ2-3; a weak D match, TRBD1 (5 bases). Germline CDR1 is LGHDT and CDR2 is YNNKEL (reference sequence). This CDR3 contains 14 residues. With 4 bases removed from V and 2 bases from J, the gap between germline ends came to 10 bases. CDR3 DNA: TGTGCCAGCAGCCCTGTAGGGGTCACAGATACGCAGTATTTT. Its protein is CASSPVGVTDTQYF.

The rearrangement links TRBV27 to TRBJ2-7; tentatively, D is TRBD1 (5 bases). This CDR3 contains 13 residues. With 3 bases removed from V and 5 bases from J, the gap between germline ends came to 11 bases. Germline CDR1 MNHEY, CDR2 SMNVEV (reference sequence). The CDR3 is CASSFLKGHEQYF. The CDR3, as DNA: TGTGCCAGCAGTTTCCTCAAGGGGCACGAGCAGTACTTC.

This chain links TRBV15 with TRBJ2-1; 7 positions agree with TRBD1. CDR1 and CDR2 (germline): LNHNV, YYDKDF (reference sequence). The CDR3 covers 17 residues. V lost 3 bases, J lost 0 bases, and 8 bases stayed unmatched. The CDR3 sequence: CATSRKFTGVSYNEQFF. DNA for the CDR3: TGTGCCACCAGCAGGAAATTCACAGGGGTCTCCTACAATGAGCAGTTCTTC.

V gene TRBV24-1 combines with J gene TRBJ1-2; 9 bases are a match to TRBD1. CDR1 KGHDR and CDR2 SFDVKD come from the germline V gene. V shed 0 bases, J shed 6 bases, and the junction held 10 bases outside the gene matches. The CDR3 totals 17 residues. The CDR3 coding sequence is TGTGCCACCAGTGATTTGAACAGGGGGCTTCTTGGAGATGGCTACACCTTC. Its translation: CATSDLNRGLLGDGYTF.

The CDR3 here is CASSDPSGESTGELFF. CDR3 coding DNA: TGTGCCAGCAGTGACCCTAGCGGGGAATCAACCGGGGAGCTGTTTTTT. The rearrangement links TRBV2 to TRBJ2-2; 9 bases fit TRBD2. Germline CDR1 SNHLY, CDR2 FYNNEI. The length of the CDR3 is 16 residues. Trimming cost V 3 bases and J 5 bases; bases outside gene matches: 7.

The chain combines TRBV5-5 with TRBJ1-3; D not resolved. In germline, CDR1 is SGHKS, CDR2 YYEKEE (reference sequence). V lost 1 base, J lost 1 base, and 12 bases lay in between. The CDR3 is 16 residues long. CDR3 residues: CASSLNPGVSGNTIYF. CDR3 DNA: TGTGCCAGCAGCTTGAACCCGGGTGTATCTGGAAACACCATATATTTT.

The chain combines TRBV11-2 with TRBJ1-6, with D perhaps TRBD1 (6 bases). From germline, CDR1 is SGHAT and CDR2 FQNNGV. The CDR3 is 15 residues long. The V gene lost 4 bases and the J gene lost 8 bases, with 15 bases spanning the gap. CDR3 in amino acids: CASSSQGGGYSPLHF. For the CDR3, the DNA is TGTGCCAGCAGCTCCCAGGGAGGGGGATATTCACCCCTCCACTTT.

The chain couples TRBV5-1 to TRBJ1-1, with D unclear. The V gene lost 4 bases and the J gene lost 5 bases, with 9 bases spanning the gap. The germline V gene has CDR1 SGHRS and CDR2 YFSETQ. CDR3 length equals 12 residues. The CDR3 DNA is TGCGCCAGCAGCCAACAGCCTACTGAAGCTTTCTTT. It is translated as CASSQQPTEAFF.

The chain recombines TRBV7-2 with TRBJ2-3; TRBD1 aligns across 8 bases. Per germline, CDR1 SGHTA and CDR2 FQGNSA. Trimming at V came to 3 bases and at J to 9 bases, leaving 8 bases not matched to a gene. The CDR3 has 14 amino acids. The DNA for the CDR3 is TGTGCCAGCAGCTTGGCCCCAGGGGGCGCAACGCAGTATTTT. Amino acid sequence: CASSLAPGGATQYF.

The chain recombines TRBV5-1 with TRBJ2-5, with D maybe TRBD1 (5 bases). From germline, CDR1 is SGHRS and CDR2 YFSETQ. The V and J ends lost 6 bases and 1 base respectively, with 16 bases between them. This CDR3 has 15 amino acids. The CDR3 DNA is TGCGCCAGCACGCTGGGGCAGGTCGGCCAAGAGACCCAGTACTTC. This translates into CASTLGQVGQETQYF.

This chain links TRBV5-4 with TRBJ1-4; 8 positions match TRBD1. Per germline, CDR1 SGHNT and CDR2 YYREEE (reference sequence). The CDR3 loop spans 15 amino acids. With V trimmed by 4 bases and J by 0 bases, 2 bases remained unmatched. The CDR3 is CASSADRATNEKLFF. The DNA of the CDR3 is TGTGCCAGCAGCGCGGACAGGGCAACTAATGAAAAACTGTTTTTT.

The sample holds a few counts of this clone. The V gene is TRBV19, the J gene TRBJ2-3, with 9 bases matching TRBD1. The trim removed 7 bases at V and 6 bases at J, leaving 5 bases unmatched. CDR3 length: 13 residues. Germline CDR1 reads LNHDA; CDR2 reads SQIVND (reference sequence). CDR3 residues: CASTGQGVDTQYF. CDR3 in DNA: TGTGCCAGTACGGGACAGGGTGTGGATACGCAGTATTTT.

The chain couples TRBV6-5 to TRBJ1-2; possibly TRBD1 for D (5 bases). The CDR3 has 15 residues. Trimming removed 2 bases at V and 7 bases at J, with 17 bases between. From germline, CDR1 is MNHEY and CDR2 SVGAGI. The CDR3 sequence: CASSYPLLQGGGYTF. The DNA of the CDR3 is TGTGCCAGCAGTTACCCCCTCCTGCAGGGAGGTGGCTACACCTTC.

This clone occurred a few times. The CDR3 protein is CAISDSGGGDTEAFF. The CDR3 coding sequence is TGTGCCATCAGTGATTCAGGGGGCGGCGACACTGAAGCTTTCTTT. The chain uses TRBV10-3 and TRBJ1-1; 8 positions agree with TRBD1. The CDR3 totals 15 residues. Unmatched junction bases numbered 6, after V lost 3 bases and J lost 3 bases. Germline CDR1 reads ENHRY; CDR2 reads SYGVKD.

A single count supports this clone. The chain employs TRBV18 and TRBJ1-2; perhaps TRBD1 as D (6 bases). Trimming removed 3 bases at V and 3 bases at J, with 8 bases between. This CDR3 has 13 amino acids. The germline CDR1 and CDR2 sequences are KGHSH and LQKENI. CDR3 region: CASSPGGHYGYTF. CDR3 coding DNA: TGTGCCAGCTCACCGGGGGGGCACTATGGCTACACCTTC.

Only a few counts were recorded for this clone. The CDR3 region is CASSQVTFGELFF. In DNA form, the CDR3 reads TGTGCCAGCAGCCAAGTTACATTCGGGGAGCTGTTTTTT. This chain connects TRBV3-1 (or the pseudogene TRBV3-2) to TRBJ2-2; no clear D gene. Germline-derived CDR1 and CDR2 are LGHDT and YNNKEL (reference sequence). This CDR3 contains 13 residues. Trimming removed 1 base from V and 7 bases from J, with 7 bases in between.

This clone turned up a few times. The chain is built from TRBV19 and TRBJ1-1, with a weak D call TRBD1 (5 bases). Germline assignment: CDR1 LNHDA and CDR2 SQIVND (reference sequence). Trimming stripped 7 bases from V and 2 bases from J, with 8 bases between. The CDR3 has 12 residues. The CDR3, as DNA: TGTGCCAGTATCACAGGAAACACTGAAGCTTTCTTT. It encodes CASITGNTEAFF.

The chain is built from TRBV7-2 and TRBJ2-2; TRBD1 matches at 7 bases. J gave up 4 bases and V 1 base, and 3 bases lay outside the gene matches. Germline loops: CDR1 SGHTA, CDR2 FQGNSA. There are 15 residues in the CDR3. This CDR3 reads CASSLGTGTTGELFF. The CDR3 coding sequence is TGTGCCAGCAGCTTAGGGACAGGCACCACCGGGGAGCTGTTTTTT.

This chain connects TRBV7-8 to TRBJ1-3; D possibly corresponds to TRBD1 (5 bases). Germline values: CDR1 SGHVS, CDR2 FQNEAQ. The CDR3 runs 14 residues. Trimming stripped 5 bases from V and 4 bases from J, with 12 bases between. CDR3 sequence reads: CASSPQGSGNTIYF. CDR3 DNA: TGTGCCAGCAGCCCCCAGGGCTCCGGAAACACCATATATTTT.

The chain joins TRBV2 to TRBJ1-2; 7 bases align to TRBD1. CDR3 length equals 13 residues. Per the germline V gene, CDR1 is SNHLY and CDR2 is FYNNEI. V lost 6 bases to trimming and J lost 2 bases; unmatched junction nucleotides: 3. The CDR3 region is CASSVQGNYGYTF. The CDR3 coding sequence is TGTGCCAGCAGCGTACAGGGGAACTATGGCTACACCTTC.

V gene TRBV11-2 combines with J gene TRBJ2-5, with TRBD2 matching 8 bases. Germline V CDR1 and CDR2: SGHAT, FQNNGV. V lost 0 bases and J lost 13; bases outside the gene matches: 7. The CDR3 contains 13 residues. The CDR3 loop is CASSLEAGAPSYF. DNA of the CDR3: TGTGCCAGCAGCTTAGAAGCGGGGGCGCCTTCGTACTTC.

The chain combines TRBV27 with TRBJ2-1; D call uncertain. V lost 4 bases, J lost 9 bases, and 10 bases lay in between. Per germline, CDR1 MNHEY and CDR2 SMNVEV (reference sequence). CDR3 length equals 12 residues. CDR3 region: CASSSAPGEQFF. CDR3 coding DNA: TGTGCCAGCAGTTCAGCGCCGGGTGAGCAGTTCTTC.

The V and J genes are TRBV6-4 and TRBJ1-1, with a weak D call TRBD1 (6 bases). The CDR3 totals 17 residues. V lost 3 bases, J lost 0 bases, and 17 bases lay in between. The germline V gene has CDR1 MRHNA and CDR2 SNTAGT. CDR3 region: CASSEEGVWAMNTEAFF. CDR3 nucleotides: TGTGCCAGCAGTGAAGAGGGGGTCTGGGCAATGAACACTGAAGCTTTCTTT.

This clone has a single count. The rearrangement links TRBV20-1 to TRBJ1-5, with TRBD1 matching 7 bases. The V and J ends lost 3 bases and 1 base, in that order; junction bases with no gene match: 3. Germline V CDR1 and CDR2: DFQATT, SNEGSKA (reference sequence). CDR3 length: 14 residues. For the CDR3, the DNA is TGCAGTGCTAGTCCGGACAGGAGCAATCAGCCCCAGCATTTT. Translating it yields CSASPDRSNQPQHF.